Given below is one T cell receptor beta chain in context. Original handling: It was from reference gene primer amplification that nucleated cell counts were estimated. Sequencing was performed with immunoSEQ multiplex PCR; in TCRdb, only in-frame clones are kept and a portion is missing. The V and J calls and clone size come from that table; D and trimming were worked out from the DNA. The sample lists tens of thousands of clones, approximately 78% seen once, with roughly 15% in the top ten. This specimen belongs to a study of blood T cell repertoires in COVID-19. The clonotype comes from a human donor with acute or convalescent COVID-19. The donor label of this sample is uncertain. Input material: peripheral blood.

In nucleotides, the CDR3 is TGTGCCACGGGTGGTACCGGTTCACCCCTCCACTTT. This sequence encodes CATGGTGSPLHF. The chain links TRBV19 to TRBJ1-6; D is unresolved. The CDR3 length is 12 residues. Deletions cut 10 bases from V and 9 bases from J, with 13 bases between. The germline CDR1 and CDR2 sequences are LNHDA and SQIVND (reference sequence).